The 29 T cell receptor beta chains listed next were all sequenced from one sample in a study of cytomegalovirus exposure and HLA in healthy donors. The primer mix had 60 Vbeta and 13 Jbeta primers. Assay used: immunoSEQ multiplex PCR; TCRdb lists only in-frame clones, some missing. The table has some 100,000 clones, roughly 71% seen once. Sequencing input: PBMCs. The receptors originated from a woman in her 70s in good health and CMV-seropositive.

The chain uses TRBV10-3 and TRBJ1-2; D gene unclear. V was clipped by 2 bases and J by 2 bases, with 12 bases between them. This CDR3 is built from 15 residues. Germline CDR1 reads ENHRY; CDR2 reads SYGVKD. The CDR3 is CAISEGGSGNYGYTF. In DNA, the CDR3 is TGTGCCATCAGTGAGGGAGGATCGGGAAACTATGGCTACACCTTC.

This chain uses TRBV5-1 with TRBJ2-7, with 7 bases identical to TRBD1. Trimming removed 3 bases from V and 3 bases from J; junction bases left unmatched: 6. In germline, CDR1 is SGHRS, CDR2 YFSETQ. The CDR3 has 14 amino acids. The CDR3 nucleotides are TGCGCCAGCAGCTCCGGGACAGTTATCTACGAGCAGTACTTC. Protein product: CASSSGTVIYEQYF.

The V gene is TRBV19, the J gene TRBJ1-5; 7 bases agree with TRBD1. Germline V CDR1 and CDR2: LNHDA, SQIVND (reference sequence). CDR3 length: 16 residues. V lost 5 bases, J lost 4 bases, and 11 bases stayed unmatched. CDR3 nucleotide sequence: TGTGCCAGTAGTCTACTCGGGACAGTCAAAAATCAGCCCCAGCATTTT. Encoded protein: CASSLLGTVKNQPQHF.

This clone has only a few counts. J is TRBJ1-1 and V is TRBV5-6; 7 bases align to TRBD1. V lost 4 bases to trimming and J lost 0 bases; unmatched junction nucleotides: 6. The germline V gene encodes CDR1 SGHDT and CDR2 YYEEEE. This CDR3 has 15 residues. In DNA form, the CDR3 reads TGTGCCAGCAGCATGAGGGGGCGTGTGAACACTGAAGCTTTCTTT. As protein: CASSMRGRVNTEAFF.

J is TRBJ2-5 and V is TRBV30, with D hard to call. The CDR3 runs to 12 residues. Germline CDR1 and CDR2: GTSNPN and SVGIG (reference sequence). Trimming removed 0 bases from V and 7 bases from J, with 9 bases in between. The CDR3 sequence is CAWSVDRGTQYF. In DNA form, the CDR3 reads TGTGCCTGGAGTGTAGACCGAGGGACCCAGTACTTC.

There are a few counts of this clone. At one end, the junction sequence differs from germline, possibly due to a read error. The chain employs TRBV30 and TRBJ2-7, with 13 bases aligning to TRBD2. CDR1 is GTSNPN, CDR2 SVGIG, per germline (reference sequence). The CDR3 has 14 amino acids. DNA for the CDR3: TGTGCCGGGAGGACTAGCGGGGGCTCGTACGAGCAGTACTTC. Its protein is CAGRTSGGSYEQYF.

This chain connects TRBV27 to TRBJ2-3, with D tentatively TRBD2 (7 bases). The CDR3 totals 15 residues. V was cut by 6 bases and J by 5 bases, with 18 bases left in between. Looked up from germline, CDR1 is MNHEY and CDR2 is SMNVEV (reference sequence). The CDR3 protein is CASSGRGGQGDTQYF. CDR3 nucleotide sequence: TGTGCCAGCAGCGGTAGGGGGGGGCAGGGAGATACGCAGTATTTT.

This clone was detected a few times. The genes are TRBV6-6 and TRBJ2-3, with 9 bases lining up with TRBD1. From germline, CDR1 is MNHNY and CDR2 SVGAGI (reference sequence). The CDR3 runs 14 residues. V trimming: 6 bases; J trimming: 3 bases; junction bases outside the gene matches: 4. The CDR3 DNA is TGTGCCAGCAGGAACAGGGGGCGGACAGATACGCAGTATTTT. Translated, it gives CASRNRGRTDTQYF.

The gene calls are TRBV27 and TRBJ2-7; 7 bases match TRBD2. Unmatched junction bases numbered 4, after V lost 0 bases and J lost 2 bases. CDR1 and CDR2 (germline): MNHEY, SMNVEV (reference sequence). The CDR3 sequence is 15 residues long. For the CDR3, the DNA is TGTGCCAGCAGTTTATCGACGGGGGGAACCTACGAGCAGTACTTC. It yields the protein CASSLSTGGTYEQYF.

The chain links TRBV9 to TRBJ2-1; TRBD2 agrees at 9 bases. V trimming: 2 bases; J trimming: 2 bases; junction bases outside the gene matches: 5. Germline loops: CDR1 SGDLS, CDR2 YYNGEE. The CDR3 consists of 16 residues. CDR3 sequence reads: CASSVLSGGPYNEQFF. As DNA, the CDR3 is TGTGCCAGCAGCGTCCTTAGCGGGGGCCCCTACAATGAGCAGTTCTTC. The variable domain in full, completed from reference TRBV9 and TRBJ2-1, reads DSGVTQTPKHLITATGQRVTLRCSPRSGDLSVYWYQQSLDQGLQFLIQYYNGEERAKGNILERFSAQQFPDLHSELNLSSLELGDSALYFCASSVLSGGPYNEQFFGPGTRLTVL.

The chain is built from TRBV7-6 and TRBJ2-7, with D perhaps matching TRBD1 (6 bases). CDR3 length: 13 amino acids. V lost 5 bases to trimming and J lost 5 bases, with 13 bases between them. Germline V gives CDR1 SGHVS, CDR2 FNYEAQ. The CDR3 is CASSTRKGDEQYF. The CDR3 DNA follows: TGTGCCAGCAGCACCCGAAAGGGGGACGAGCAGTACTTC.

V usage is TRBV27 and J usage is TRBJ2-5, with a weak D call TRBD1 (8 bases). Germline V gene lookup returns CDR1 MNHEY and CDR2 SMNVEV (reference sequence). CDR3 length equals 16 residues. Trimming pared 4 bases from V and 4 bases from J, leaving 19 bases between. The CDR3, as DNA: TGTGCCAGCAGTTCCCAGGGGGCGGGGGAGCGAGAGACCCAGTACTTC. This codes for CASSSQGAGERETQYF.

CDR3 sequence reads: CASSGQGGTDTQYF. The CDR3 DNA reads TGTGCCAGCAGTGGACAGGGGGGGACAGATACGCAGTATTTT. This chain joins TRBV2 and TRBJ2-3; 9 bases agree with TRBD1. CDR1 and CDR2 (germline): SNHLY, FYNNEI. This CDR3 spans 14 amino acids. The junction had 2 bases not matched to a gene; V was cut back by 4 bases and J by 3 bases.

The chain joins TRBV6-5 to TRBJ1-6; unclear D gene. The germline V gene has CDR1 MNHEY and CDR2 SVGAGI. This CDR3 comprises 15 residues. V was trimmed by 0 bases and J by 7 bases, leaving 10 bases between them. CDR3: CASSYSIQRNSPLHF. The CDR3 DNA reads TGTGCCAGCAGTTACTCGATACAGCGGAATTCACCCCTCCACTTT.

The rearrangement joins TRBV7-9 to TRBJ1-1; TRBD1 matches at 10 bases. Germline loops: CDR1 SEHNR, CDR2 FQNEAQ (reference sequence). The CDR3 length is 15 residues. Trimming cost V 0 bases and J 4 bases; bases outside gene matches: 2. The DNA of the CDR3 is TGTGCCAGCAGCTTAGCGACAGGGGGCGGCACTGAAGCTTTCTTT. This sequence encodes CASSLATGGGTEAFF.

This clone has a handful of counts. The chain recombines TRBV7-8 with TRBJ2-4; D is uncertain. Looked up from germline, CDR1 is SGHVS and CDR2 is FQNEAQ. This CDR3 spans 15 amino acids. Trimming removed 5 bases at V and 0 bases at J, with 11 bases between. The CDR3 bases are TGTGCCAGCAGCGAAGTGGCGGTAGCCAAAAACATTCAGTACTTC. Translated: CASSEVAVAKNIQYF. The variable domain in full, completed from reference TRBV7-8 and TRBJ2-4, reads GAGVSQSPRYKVAKRGQDVALRCDPISGHVSLFWYQQALGQGPEFLTYFQNEAQLDKSGLPSDRFFAERPEGSVSTLKIQRTQQEDSAVYLCASSEVAVAKNIQYFGAGTRLSVL.

This clone was picked up a small number of times. The chain uses TRBV9 and TRBJ1-2; D unresolved. The CDR3 loop spans 14 amino acids. Germline CDR1 is SGDLS and CDR2 is YYNGEE. V lost 4 bases, J lost 8 bases, and 18 bases lay in between. Written as DNA, the CDR3 is TGTGCCAGCAGCCCGAGGGCACCGGCTGGAGGCTACACCTTC. Its translation is CASSPRAPAGGYTF. The full variable domain, in which reference TRBV9 and TRBJ1-2 provide the parts outside the CDR3, is DSGVTQTPKHLITATGQRVTLRCSPRSGDLSVYWYQQSLDQGLQFLIQYYNGEERAKGNILERFSAQQFPDLHSELNLSSLELGDSALYFCASSPRAPAGGYTFGSGTRLTVV.

The chain couples TRBV5-1 to TRBJ2-7; 8 bases match TRBD1. Germline CDR1 and CDR2: SGHRS and YFSETQ. V was pared by 0 bases and J by 2 bases, with 4 bases of the junction left unmatched. The CDR3 has 15 amino acids. CDR3 bases: TGCGCCAGCAGCTTGGGGGACAGGATAACCTACGAGCAGTACTTC. Translation: CASSLGDRITYEQYF.

This rearrangement joins TRBV7-2 to TRBJ1-2; tentatively, D is TRBD1 (5 bases). V lost 3 bases and J lost 7, with 15 bases in between. There are 14 residues in the CDR3. The germline V gene has CDR1 SGHTA and CDR2 FQGNSA. CDR3 bases: TGTGCCAGCAGCTTGCGGACAACAAAAGGTGGCTACACCTTC. Its protein is CASSLRTTKGGYTF.

This chain joins TRBV19 and TRBJ2-1; 13 bases fit TRBD2. V trimming: 7 bases; J trimming: 4 bases; junction bases outside the gene matches: 7. Germline CDR1 and CDR2: LNHDA and SQIVND (reference sequence). The CDR3 spans 16 residues. The CDR3 sequence: CASMRTSGGMYNEQFF. DNA for the CDR3: TGTGCCAGTATGCGGACTAGCGGGGGAATGTACAATGAGCAGTTCTTC.

V is TRBV6-1 and J is TRBJ1-1; D unclear. The germline V gene has CDR1 MNHNS and CDR2 SASEGT. This CDR3 is 13 amino acids long. Trimming shortened V by 7 bases and J by 1 base, and 10 bases separated the two germline ends. The CDR3 nucleotides read TGTGCCAGCACTCAGACACCGAACACTGAAGCTTTCTTT. This codes for CASTQTPNTEAFF.

This clone was detected only once. The chain carries TRBV18 and TRBJ2-5; the D gene is possibly TRBD1 (5 bases). V was shortened by 4 bases and J by 2 bases, with 8 bases between the two germline ends. The CDR3 spans 13 residues. The germline V gene encodes CDR1 KGHSH and CDR2 LQKENI. The CDR3 coding sequence is TGTGCCAGCTCACGACAGTTTCAAGAGACCCAGTACTTC. It encodes CASSRQFQETQYF.

The rearrangement links TRBV9 to TRBJ1-1; the D is unclear. This CDR3 region has 15 residues. Trimming took off 0 bases at V and 3 bases at J, with 12 bases between the two ends. CDR1 is SGDLS and CDR2 is YYNGEE in the germline V gene. CDR3 nucleotides: TGTGCCAGCAGCGTAGCCCCGCTCCCGGACACTGAAGCTTTCTTT. This translates into CASSVAPLPDTEAFF.

V is TRBV6-4 and J is TRBJ2-1; D possibly corresponds to TRBD2 (7 bases). V lost 5 bases and J lost 4, with 12 bases in between. The CDR3 is 14 residues long. Germline V gene data show CDR1 as MRHNA and CDR2 as SNTAGT. The CDR3 DNA sequence: TGTGCCAGCAGTTGGGAGGGGGGGTACAATGAGCAGTTCTTC. Translating gives CASSWEGGYNEQFF.

This clone was seen only a few times. The J gene is TRBJ1-4, the V gene TRBV9; 7 bases are shared with TRBD1. Germline values: CDR1 SGDLS, CDR2 YYNGEE. The CDR3 is made up of 12 amino acids. The J segment lost 6 bases and the V segment lost 5 bases, leaving 1 base of the junction unmatched. CDR3 nucleotide sequence: TGTGCCAGCAGTACAGGGGATGAAAAACTGTTTTTT. Encoded protein: CASSTGDEKLFF.

This clone has just one count. This chain joins TRBV13 and TRBJ2-3, with D possibly matching TRBD2 (5 bases). CDR1 is PRHDT, CDR2 FYEKMQ, per germline (reference sequence). The V and J ends lost 1 base and 2 bases respectively, with 10 bases between them. The CDR3 contains 15 residues. In DNA form, the CDR3 reads TGTGCCAGCAGCTTAGACGCGGGCCCCACAGATACGCAGTATTTT. It translates to CASSLDAGPTDTQYF.

V usage is TRBV7-9 and J usage is TRBJ1-4; D is ambiguous. Germline CDR1 and CDR2: SEHNR and FQNEAQ (reference sequence). The V and J ends lost 3 bases and 0 bases respectively, with 11 bases between them. CDR3 length: 16 amino acids. The CDR3 region is CASSLGSTSTNEKLFF. In DNA, the CDR3 is TGTGCCAGCAGCTTGGGCAGCACTTCAACTAATGAAAAACTGTTTTTT.

This chain uses TRBV5-4 with TRBJ2-5, with TRBD2 matching over 9 bases. The CDR3 is made up of 16 amino acids. Germline V gene lookup returns CDR1 SGHNT and CDR2 YYREEE (reference sequence). Losses at the gene ends were 7 bases for V and 5 bases for J; bases not matched to a gene: 15. CDR3 sequence reads: CASAPAGGTYFETQYF. The CDR3 DNA reads as TGTGCCAGCGCCCCAGCGGGGGGCACGTATTTCGAGACCCAGTACTTC. The full variable domain, completed using reference TRBV5-4 and TRBJ2-5, is ETGVTQSPTHLIKTRGQQVTLRCSSQSGHNTVSWYQQALGQGPQFIFQYYREEENGRGNFPPRFSGLQFPNYSSELNVNALELDDSALYLCASAPAGGTYFETQYFGPGTRLLVL.

The chain joins TRBV10-3 to TRBJ1-2; 10 bases match TRBD1. There are 12 residues in the CDR3. J lost 7 bases, V lost 4 bases, and 0 bases had no gene match. CDR1 and CDR2 (germline): ENHRY, SYGVKD. CDR3 protein: CAISGTGGGYTF. In nucleotides, the CDR3 is TGTGCCATCAGTGGGACAGGGGGTGGCTACACCTTC.